The rows below give T cell receptor beta chains drawn from one sample of a study of CD8 T cells in Susac syndrome. MiXCR was run by TCRdb on the immunoSEQ multiplex PCR reads, yielding one entry per CDR3 protein. This table has about 73,000 distinct CDR3 sequences, approximately 94% appearing once. The sample was CD8+ T cells from PBMCs. These receptors originate from a human donor with multiple sclerosis. The CDR3 runs from the conserved cysteine through the conserved F or W. Fields, in order: J gene, D gene, clone size, V gene, CDR3 DNA, CDR3 protein. A D gene is named only where the DNA matches it firmly. Clone size is given for some rows only: seen once, a few or many times, or a class if the clone is expanded.

j_gene: TRBJ2-1; d_gene: .; abundance: .; v_gene: TRBV6-2/TRBV6-3; CDR3nt: TGTGCCAGCAGTAGGGGCAATGAGCAGTTCTTC; CDR3aa: CASSRGNEQFF
j_gene: TRBJ2-4; d_gene: .; abundance: .; v_gene: TRBV29-1; CDR3nt: TGCAGCGTTGTCTCGGACAGAAAAAACATTCAGTACTTC; CDR3aa: CSVVSDRKNIQYF
j_gene: TRBJ1-1; d_gene: .; abundance: .; v_gene: TRBV4-1; CDR3nt: TGCGCCAGCAGCCAAGTTGAGTCCCGTGAAGCTTTCTTT; CDR3aa: CASSQVESREAFF
j_gene: TRBJ1-2; d_gene: .; abundance: .; v_gene: TRBV27; CDR3nt: TGTGCCAGCAGTTTTTCCCGACTGGAGGGGGATGGCTACACCTTC; CDR3aa: CASSFSRLEGDGYTF
j_gene: TRBJ1-1; d_gene: .; abundance: .; v_gene: TRBV4-1; CDR3nt: TGCGCCAGCAGCCAGCCGGGACATCCAGAAGCTTTCTTT; CDR3aa: CASSQPGHPEAFF
j_gene: TRBJ2-1; d_gene: .; abundance: .; v_gene: TRBV19; CDR3nt: TGTGCCAGTATGGGGGGAAGCTCCTACAATGAGCAGTTCTTC; CDR3aa: CASMGGSSYNEQFF
j_gene: TRBJ2-2; d_gene: .; abundance: .; v_gene: TRBV5-6; CDR3nt: TGTGCCAGCAGCTTGCAGGGGAACACCGGGGAGCTGTTTTTT; CDR3aa: CASSLQGNTGELFF
j_gene: TRBJ2-5; d_gene: .; abundance: .; v_gene: TRBV15; CDR3nt: TGTGCCACCAGCAGAACAGGCGGACAAGAGACCCAGTACTTC; CDR3aa: CATSRTGGQETQYF
j_gene: TRBJ1-1; d_gene: .; abundance: .; v_gene: TRBV28; CDR3nt: TGTGCCAGCAGACTCGGACAGAACACTGAAGCTTTCTTT; CDR3aa: CASRLGQNTEAFF
j_gene: TRBJ2-1; d_gene: TRBD1; abundance: .; v_gene: TRBV29-1; CDR3nt: TGCAGCGTGACCCCTACGGACAGGGCCGTTTTGTATGAGCAGTTCTTC; CDR3aa: CSVTPTDRAVLYEQFF
j_gene: TRBJ2-7; d_gene: TRBD1; abundance: .; v_gene: TRBV29-1; CDR3nt: TGCAGCGTCCTTACAGGGGTGTCCTACGAGCAGTACTTC; CDR3aa: CSVLTGVSYEQYF
j_gene: TRBJ2-7; d_gene: .; abundance: .; v_gene: TRBV7-2; CDR3nt: TGTGCCAGCGGGCCTTTGGACGAGCAGTACTTC; CDR3aa: CASGPLDEQYF
j_gene: TRBJ1-2; d_gene: .; abundance: .; v_gene: TRBV18; CDR3nt: TGTGCCAGCTCACCCCGGCCGGACGCTGGCAGATTCTTTGGCTACACCTTC; CDR3aa: CASSPRPDAGRFFGYTF
j_gene: TRBJ1-2; d_gene: .; abundance: .; v_gene: TRBV10-2; CDR3nt: TGCGCCAGCAGTGAGTCGTATATCAACTATGGCTACACCTTC; CDR3aa: CASSESYINYGYTF
j_gene: TRBJ1-2; d_gene: .; abundance: .; v_gene: TRBV9; CDR3nt: TGTGCCAGCAGCGTAGCGGCTAACTATGGCTACACCTTC; CDR3aa: CASSVAANYGYTF
j_gene: TRBJ1-6; d_gene: TRBD1; abundance: .; v_gene: TRBV7-2; CDR3nt: TGTGCCAGCAGCTTAGTGGGACAGAGCAATTCACCCCTCCACTTT; CDR3aa: CASSLVGQSNSPLHF
j_gene: TRBJ2-1; d_gene: TRBD2; abundance: .; v_gene: TRBV5-4; CDR3nt: TGTGCCAGCAGCCCGAGATCGGGGGGACGCTCCTACAATGAGCAGTTCTTC; CDR3aa: CASSPRSGGRSYNEQFF
j_gene: TRBJ1-1; d_gene: .; abundance: once; v_gene: TRBV3-1; CDR3nt: TGTGCCAGCAGCCAAGAAACCCATGGGATTACTGAAGCTTTCTTT; CDR3aa: CASSQETHGITEAFF
j_gene: TRBJ1-1; d_gene: TRBD1; abundance: .; v_gene: TRBV5-1; CDR3nt: TGCGCCAGCAGCTACTTCGGACAGGCGAACACTGAAGCTTTCTTT; CDR3aa: CASSYFGQANTEAFF
j_gene: TRBJ2-7; d_gene: .; abundance: .; v_gene: TRBV15; CDR3nt: TGTGCCACGGGTCAGAGCGTAATCTACGAGCAGTACTTC; CDR3aa: CATGQSVIYEQYF
j_gene: TRBJ1-3; d_gene: .; abundance: .; v_gene: TRBV7-9; CDR3nt: TGTGCCAGCAGAGAAGCAACCACCATATATTTT; CDR3aa: CASREATTIYF
j_gene: TRBJ2-3; d_gene: .; abundance: .; v_gene: TRBV2; CDR3nt: TGTGCCAGCGGCCGCCGGGATACCGGCACAGATACGCAGTATTTT; CDR3aa: CASGRRDTGTDTQYF
j_gene: TRBJ1-1; d_gene: .; abundance: .; v_gene: TRBV5-1; CDR3nt: TGCGCCAGCAGCTTGGGGCGGGGCGCTGAAGCTTTCTTT; CDR3aa: CASSLGRGAEAFF
j_gene: TRBJ1-1; d_gene: .; abundance: .; v_gene: TRBV5-1; CDR3nt: TGCGCCAGCAGCTTGGCGGGCCCTGGGGACACTGAAGCTTTCTTT; CDR3aa: CASSLAGPGDTEAFF
j_gene: TRBJ1-2; d_gene: TRBD1; abundance: .; v_gene: TRBV9; CDR3nt: TGTGCCAGCAGCGTAGCCCGGACAGGGGAAAACTATGGCTACACCTTC; CDR3aa: CASSVARTGENYGYTF
j_gene: TRBJ2-7; d_gene: .; abundance: .; v_gene: TRBV10-3; CDR3nt: TGTGCCATCAGTGACCCGGGAGAAGCCTACGAGCAGTACTTC; CDR3aa: CAISDPGEAYEQYF
j_gene: TRBJ1-2; d_gene: .; abundance: .; v_gene: TRBV19; CDR3nt: TGTGCCAGTACCCGGAGCAACCCTAAAGCGGGAGGCTACACCTTC; CDR3aa: CASTRSNPKAGGYTF
j_gene: TRBJ2-2; d_gene: .; abundance: .; v_gene: TRBV5-6; CDR3nt: TGTGCCAGCAGCTTTAGGGGCCGCGACGGGGAGCTGTTTTTT; CDR3aa: CASSFRGRDGELFF
j_gene: TRBJ1-2; d_gene: .; abundance: .; v_gene: TRBV20-1; CDR3nt: TGCAGTGCTCCGACGATCGACGTAAATTCCAACTATGGCTACACCTTC; CDR3aa: CSAPTIDVNSNYGYTF
j_gene: TRBJ2-1; d_gene: .; abundance: .; v_gene: TRBV3-1; CDR3nt: TGTGCCAGCAGCCTCATGAGGGGCTACAATGAGCAGTTCTTC; CDR3aa: CASSLMRGYNEQFF
j_gene: TRBJ1-3; d_gene: .; abundance: .; v_gene: TRBV27; CDR3nt: TGTGCCAGCAGCTTGGGAGTCTCTGGAAACACCATATATTTT; CDR3aa: CASSLGVSGNTIYF
j_gene: TRBJ2-5; d_gene: .; abundance: .; v_gene: TRBV21-1; CDR3nt: TGTGCCAGCAGCAAATCACGTCGGGCAGGGGGTGGAAGGGAGACCCAGTACTTC; CDR3aa: CASSKSRRAGGGRETQYF
j_gene: TRBJ2-4; d_gene: .; abundance: .; v_gene: TRBV11-2; CDR3nt: TGTGCCAGCAGCTTAGTCCAGAATCTGCAAAACATTCAGTACTTC; CDR3aa: CASSLVQNLQNIQYF
j_gene: TRBJ2-7; d_gene: TRBD1; abundance: once; v_gene: TRBV27; CDR3nt: TGTGCCAGCAGTTGGCTAGACAGGGCGTACGAGCAGTACTTC; CDR3aa: CASSWLDRAYEQYF
j_gene: TRBJ2-1; d_gene: TRBD1; abundance: .; v_gene: TRBV25-1; CDR3nt: TGTGCCAGCAGATCCGGGACAGGGGTCAATGAGCAGTTCTTC; CDR3aa: CASRSGTGVNEQFF
j_gene: TRBJ2-7; d_gene: TRBD1; abundance: once; v_gene: TRBV2; CDR3nt: TGTGCCAGCAGAGAGGACAGGGGGGGCTACGAGCAGTACTTC; CDR3aa: CASREDRGGYEQYF
j_gene: TRBJ2-7; d_gene: TRBD1; abundance: .; v_gene: TRBV29-1; CDR3nt: TGCAGCGCTTCCGGGACAGGGAGAAACGAGCAGTACTTC; CDR3aa: CSASGTGRNEQYF
j_gene: TRBJ1-1; d_gene: TRBD1; abundance: .; v_gene: TRBV5-1; CDR3nt: TGCGCCAGCAGCAAAAGGACAGGAAAGGGATCCCTTGGGGACACTGAAGCTTTCTTT; CDR3aa: CASSKRTGKGSLGDTEAFF
j_gene: TRBJ2-5; d_gene: .; abundance: .; v_gene: TRBV7-8; CDR3nt: TGTGCCAGCAGTCCCTCACAAAGCGCAGAGACCCAGTACTTC; CDR3aa: CASSPSQSAETQYF
j_gene: TRBJ2-3; d_gene: .; abundance: .; v_gene: TRBV20-1; CDR3nt: TGCAGTGCTAGAGCCACCACGGCCTCAGATACGCAGTATTTT; CDR3aa: CSARATTASDTQYF
j_gene: TRBJ2-7; d_gene: .; abundance: .; v_gene: TRBV4-2; CDR3nt: TGTGCCAGCAGCCAAGATAAGAAACAGGGATGGGACGAGCAGTACTTC; CDR3aa: CASSQDKKQGWDEQYF
j_gene: TRBJ2-4; d_gene: TRBD2; abundance: .; v_gene: TRBV6-5; CDR3nt: TGTGCCAGCAGCCCCGGGGGGAACATTCAGTACTTC; CDR3aa: CASSPGGNIQYF
j_gene: TRBJ1-4; d_gene: .; abundance: .; v_gene: TRBV19; CDR3nt: TGTGCCAGTAGTATCGAGGGCTGGGCAACTAATGAAAAACTGTTTTTT; CDR3aa: CASSIEGWATNEKLFF
j_gene: TRBJ1-2; d_gene: .; abundance: .; v_gene: TRBV13; CDR3nt: TGTGCCAGCAGCTTAGGCCGACGGATCTATGGCTACACCTTC; CDR3aa: CASSLGRRIYGYTF
j_gene: TRBJ2-5; d_gene: TRBD2; abundance: .; v_gene: TRBV7-9; CDR3nt: TGTGCCAGCAGGTCCGGGGAGGGCTGGGAGACCCAGTACTTC; CDR3aa: CASRSGEGWETQYF
j_gene: TRBJ2-7; d_gene: .; abundance: .; v_gene: TRBV5-1; CDR3nt: TGCGCCAGCAGCTCCCTTGGAAACGAGCAGTACTTC; CDR3aa: CASSSLGNEQYF
j_gene: TRBJ1-2; d_gene: .; abundance: .; v_gene: TRBV6-5; CDR3nt: TGTGCCAGCAGTTACTCTCGGGTAAAAGATGGCTACACCTTC; CDR3aa: CASSYSRVKDGYTF
j_gene: TRBJ1-1; d_gene: .; abundance: .; v_gene: TRBV27; CDR3nt: TGTGCCAGCAGGGAACGGGACACGAACACTGAAGCTTTCTTT; CDR3aa: CASRERDTNTEAFF
j_gene: TRBJ1-1; d_gene: .; abundance: .; v_gene: TRBV3-1; CDR3nt: TGTGCCAGCAGCCAAGAACAAGGGAGGGATACTGAAGCTTTCTTT; CDR3aa: CASSQEQGRDTEAFF
j_gene: TRBJ2-7; d_gene: .; abundance: .; v_gene: TRBV9; CDR3nt: TGTGCCAGCAGCGTAGGGGCGGAGACTCGGCACGAGCAGTACTTC; CDR3aa: CASSVGAETRHEQYF
j_gene: TRBJ2-7; d_gene: .; abundance: .; v_gene: TRBV27; CDR3nt: TGTGCCAGCAGTTTAAGGGCAGGTCCTACCTACGAGCAGTACTTC; CDR3aa: CASSLRAGPTYEQYF
j_gene: TRBJ1-1; d_gene: .; abundance: once; v_gene: TRBV15; CDR3nt: TGTGCCACCAGCACTCGGACGGGGGTTGGGGTCACTGAAGCTTTCTTT; CDR3aa: CATSTRTGVGVTEAFF
j_gene: TRBJ1-1; d_gene: .; abundance: .; v_gene: TRBV15; CDR3nt: TGTGCCACCAGCATCGGTAGGGTGAACTTGAACACTGAAGCTTTCTTT; CDR3aa: CATSIGRVNLNTEAFF
j_gene: TRBJ2-3; d_gene: .; abundance: .; v_gene: TRBV3-1; CDR3nt: TGTGCCAGCAGCCAAGTAGATTTGGATGGGACGGAGGATAGCACAGATACGCAGTATTTT; CDR3aa: CASSQVDLDGTEDSTDTQYF
j_gene: TRBJ2-1; d_gene: TRBD2; abundance: once; v_gene: TRBV3-1; CDR3nt: TGTGCCAGCAGCCTTAGCGGGGGGGCAAATGAGCAGTTCTTC; CDR3aa: CASSLSGGANEQFF
j_gene: TRBJ2-5; d_gene: .; abundance: .; v_gene: TRBV7-9; CDR3nt: TGTGCCAGCACCTCCTCGGGGTTAACCCAAGAGACCCAGTACTTC; CDR3aa: CASTSSGLTQETQYF
j_gene: TRBJ2-7; d_gene: .; abundance: .; v_gene: TRBV7-9; CDR3nt: TGTGCCAGCAGCTTGACTGAGACCCCGGGATCCGAGCAGTACTTC; CDR3aa: CASSLTETPGSEQYF
j_gene: TRBJ1-6; d_gene: .; abundance: .; v_gene: TRBV6-5; CDR3nt: TGTGCCAGCAGTCCTTTGGGGGGCCGGAATTCACCCCTCCACTTT; CDR3aa: CASSPLGGRNSPLHF
j_gene: TRBJ2-5; d_gene: TRBD2; abundance: once; v_gene: TRBV14; CDR3nt: TGTGCCAGCAGCCAAGCCCTAGCGGGACCCCACGAGACCCAGTACTTC; CDR3aa: CASSQALAGPHETQYF
j_gene: TRBJ2-2; d_gene: .; abundance: .; v_gene: TRBV10-3; CDR3nt: TGTGCCATCAGTGGGGCCGGGGAGCTGTTTTTT; CDR3aa: CAISGAGELFF